The present entry profiles one TCR beta chain with its context. Its antigen is as yet unknown. Germline assignment: CDR1 MNHNY and CDR2 SVGAGI (reference sequence). V lost 9 bases, J lost 4 bases, and 18 bases lay in between. The CDR3 covers 14 residues. Primers: 60 Vbeta forward and 13 Jbeta reverse. Profiled with immunoSEQ multiplex PCR; TCRdb holds only in-frame clones, not every one. In total, the table holds about 74,000 clones. This sample was taken from a study of cytomegalovirus exposure and HLA in healthy donors. Study findings and constraints: Researchers reportedly found TCR beta sequences accurately predicted most subjects' HLA-A and HLA-B alleles. Cytomegalovirus-associated status was assigned to about 160 TCR beta chains.

The TCR was taken from a female donor in good health and CMV-seropositive. V gene TRBV6-6 combines with J gene TRBJ2-5; D may be TRBD2 (6 bases). The source material was PBMCs. CDR3 DNA: TGTGCCAGTCTGTCTTCCCCGGGAGCAGAGACCCAGTACTTC. This sequence encodes CASLSSPGAETQYF.